A selection of T cell receptor beta chains follows, all from one sample in a study of T-cell reconstitution after alpha-beta-depleted transplantation in children. TCRdb passed the PCR reads through MiXCR, listing each CDR3 protein once. The repertoire holds about 340,000 distinct CDR3 sequences, roughly 14% seen once, with around 4.5% in the top ten. Sequences were derived from PBMCs, sampled from the stem cell graft. Receptor source: a human donor who donated a stem cell graft to a child with Fanconi anemia. The CDR3 runs from the conserved cysteine through the conserved F or W. D genes are given only for firm matches. A clone size is listed for some rows: how often the clone was seen (once, few, many), or a class if it is expanded.

clone size: -
V gene: TRBV6-1
D gene: -
J gene: TRBJ2-2
CDR3 DNA: TGTGCCAGCAGTGAAGCCCGGGCGACCGGGGAGCTGTTTTTT
CDR3 protein: CASSEARATGELFF

clone size: many
V gene: TRBV29-1
D gene: TRBD1
J gene: TRBJ2-7
CDR3 DNA: TGCAGCGTTGAAGACACGGGACAGGGTGAAGACGAGCAGTACTTC
CDR3 protein: CSVEDTGQGEDEQYF

clone size: few
V gene: TRBV4-3
D gene: -
J gene: TRBJ1-2
CDR3 DNA: TGCGCCAGCAGCCAACGGACAGACTATGGCTACACCTTC
CDR3 protein: CASSQRTDYGYTF

clone size: once
V gene: TRBV3-1
D gene: -
J gene: TRBJ1-4
CDR3 DNA: TGTGCCTCCTGCCAGCGGGATCGGGGTGAAAAACTGTTTTTT
CDR3 protein: CASCQRDRGEKLFF

clone size: -
V gene: TRBV7-8
D gene: TRBD1
J gene: TRBJ2-1
CDR3 DNA: TGTGCCACCAGAGACCGGGACAGAGCCTACAATGAGCAGTTCTTC
CDR3 protein: CATRDRDRAYNEQFF

clone size: many
V gene: TRBV5-1
D gene: TRBD1
J gene: TRBJ1-4
CDR3 DNA: TGCGCCAGCAGCCCAAGCGCCGGGACAGGGAATGAAAAACTGTTTTTT
CDR3 protein: CASSPSAGTGNEKLFF

clone size: many
V gene: TRBV2
D gene: -
J gene: TRBJ2-1
CDR3 DNA: TGTGCCAGCAGCGGCGGTTGGGAGCAGTTCTTC
CDR3 protein: CASSGGWEQFF

clone size: -
V gene: TRBV6-1
D gene: -
J gene: TRBJ1-1
CDR3 DNA: TGTGCCAGCAGTCTTATAGGAGAGATTACTGAAGCTTTCTTT
CDR3 protein: CASSLIGEITEAFF

clone size: -
V gene: TRBV20-1
D gene: -
J gene: TRBJ1-1
CDR3 DNA: TGCAGTGCTCAACAGGGTGTCACTGAAGCTTTCTTT
CDR3 protein: CSAQQGVTEAFF

clone size: -
V gene: TRBV6-5
D gene: TRBD1
J gene: TRBJ2-2
CDR3 DNA: TGTGCCAGCAGGCCGGGACAGGGACTGGCCGGGGAGCTGTTTTTT
CDR3 protein: CASRPGQGLAGELFF

clone size: -
V gene: TRBV5-1
D gene: -
J gene: TRBJ2-3
CDR3 DNA: TGCGCCAGCAGCTTGTTGGGGGTGAGCACAGATACGCAGTATTTT
CDR3 protein: CASSLLGVSTDTQYF

clone size: many
V gene: TRBV5-6
D gene: -
J gene: TRBJ2-4
CDR3 DNA: TGTGCCAGCAGCTCGAGGGACATTCAGTACTTC
CDR3 protein: CASSSRDIQYF

clone size: -
V gene: TRBV20-1
D gene: TRBD1
J gene: TRBJ2-7
CDR3 DNA: TGCAGTGCTAGAGGCATTACAGGGGGCCGTTACGAGCAGTACTTC
CDR3 protein: CSARGITGGRYEQYF

clone size: many
V gene: TRBV28
D gene: TRBD2
J gene: TRBJ2-2
CDR3 DNA: TGTGCCAGCCTTAGCGGGGGGGCGCGCACCGGGGAGCTGTTTTTT
CDR3 protein: CASLSGGARTGELFF

clone size: -
V gene: TRBV11-2
D gene: TRBD1
J gene: TRBJ1-1
CDR3 DNA: TGTGCCAGCAGCGATGGACAGGGTGAAGCTTTCTTT
CDR3 protein: CASSDGQGEAFF

clone size: -
V gene: TRBV10-2
D gene: TRBD2
J gene: TRBJ2-3
CDR3 DNA: TGCGCCAGCGGAGTGGGGGGGGGCACAGATACGCAGTATTTT
CDR3 protein: CASGVGGGTDTQYF

clone size: -
V gene: TRBV7-8
D gene: TRBD2
J gene: TRBJ2-2
CDR3 DNA: TGTGCCAGCAGCGTAGGCGGGGGGTCGAACACCGGGGAGCTGTTTTTT
CDR3 protein: CASSVGGGSNTGELFF

clone size: -
V gene: TRBV10-3
D gene: TRBD2
J gene: TRBJ2-1
CDR3 DNA: TGTGCCATCTCTTCCGACCAGCCCGGGACTACCTACAATGAGCAGTTCTTC
CDR3 protein: CAISSDQPGTTYNEQFF

clone size: -
V gene: TRBV12-3/TRBV12-4
D gene: -
J gene: TRBJ2-7
CDR3 DNA: TGTGCCAGCAGTTTAAGGGGGGCAGGCGACGAGCAGTACTTC
CDR3 protein: CASSLRGAGDEQYF

clone size: -
V gene: TRBV15
D gene: TRBD2
J gene: TRBJ2-5
CDR3 DNA: TGTGCCACCAGCGGCAAATCGGGACTAGCGGGCGGTGGGGAGACCCAGTACTTC
CDR3 protein: CATSGKSGLAGGGETQYF

clone size: -
V gene: TRBV5-6
D gene: -
J gene: TRBJ2-5
CDR3 DNA: TGTGCCAGCAGCTTGTCAGGGAGACGAGAGACCCAGTACTTC
CDR3 protein: CASSLSGRRETQYF

clone size: -
V gene: TRBV5-1
D gene: TRBD1
J gene: TRBJ2-1
CDR3 DNA: TGCGCCAGCAGCCCCGAGGGACAGGGAGGGTACAATGAGCAGTTCTTC
CDR3 protein: CASSPEGQGGYNEQFF

clone size: -
V gene: TRBV27
D gene: -
J gene: TRBJ2-1
CDR3 DNA: TGTGCCAGCAGTTTAAGATTGAGGGGTGAGCAGTTCTTC
CDR3 protein: CASSLRLRGEQFF

clone size: few
V gene: TRBV4-1
D gene: -
J gene: TRBJ2-2
CDR3 DNA: TGCGCCAGCAGCCAGGGAACTAGCCTTACCGGGGAGCTGTTTTTT
CDR3 protein: CASSQGTSLTGELFF

clone size: many
V gene: TRBV12-3/TRBV12-4
D gene: -
J gene: TRBJ1-6
CDR3 DNA: TGTGCCAGCAGGGCCCAGGGCTTTAATTCACCCCTCCACTTT
CDR3 protein: CASRAQGFNSPLHF

clone size: -
V gene: TRBV19
D gene: -
J gene: TRBJ2-7
CDR3 DNA: TGTGCCAGTAGTATACTTTCGAGTGTGGGGGCCCCCTACGAGCAGTACTTC
CDR3 protein: CASSILSSVGAPYEQYF

clone size: few
V gene: TRBV6-1
D gene: -
J gene: TRBJ1-1
CDR3 DNA: TGTGCCACCTCGGGGAATCACCGTAACACTGAAGCTTTCTTT
CDR3 protein: CATSGNHRNTEAFF

clone size: -
V gene: TRBV4-3
D gene: -
J gene: TRBJ2-1
CDR3 DNA: TGCGCCAGCAGCCCTCAATTGGGCAGCGGCTACTACAATGAGCAGTTCTTC
CDR3 protein: CASSPQLGSGYYNEQFF

clone size: -
V gene: TRBV5-4
D gene: TRBD1
J gene: TRBJ2-3
CDR3 DNA: TGTGCCAGCAGCGGCCGGGACAGGGGCTCGGGTACGCAGTATTTT
CDR3 protein: CASSGRDRGSGTQYF

clone size: -
V gene: TRBV7-3
D gene: -
J gene: TRBJ1-1
CDR3 DNA: TGTGCCAGCAGCTTAAGAGGCTCAGGGACGAACACTGAAGCTTTCTTT
CDR3 protein: CASSLRGSGTNTEAFF

clone size: many
V gene: TRBV12-3/TRBV12-4
D gene: TRBD1
J gene: TRBJ1-2
CDR3 DNA: TGTGCCAGCACTACCAGGGGGGGAAGTGGCTACACCTTC
CDR3 protein: CASTTRGGSGYTF

clone size: -
V gene: TRBV6-1
D gene: -
J gene: TRBJ1-1
CDR3 DNA: TGTGCCAGCAGATCGGCCACGAACACTGAAGCTTTCTTT
CDR3 protein: CASRSATNTEAFF

clone size: few
V gene: TRBV4-3
D gene: -
J gene: TRBJ1-2
CDR3 DNA: TGCGCCAGCAGCCAAGATCCCACGGGACGATCCTATGGCTACACCTTC
CDR3 protein: CASSQDPTGRSYGYTF

clone size: few
V gene: TRBV7-6
D gene: TRBD1
J gene: TRBJ2-5
CDR3 DNA: TGTGCCAGCAGCTTGGGGGGACAGGTACAAGAGACCCAGTACTTC
CDR3 protein: CASSLGGQVQETQYF

clone size: few
V gene: TRBV5-5
D gene: -
J gene: TRBJ1-4
CDR3 DNA: TGTGCCAGCAGCGCAACCTCCCATCAGTTGGATGAAAAACTGTTTTTT
CDR3 protein: CASSATSHQLDEKLFF

clone size: few
V gene: TRBV5-1
D gene: TRBD2
J gene: TRBJ2-1
CDR3 DNA: TGCGCCAGCAGCCTCCAGCGGGGGGGCCTTGATGAGCAGTTCTTC
CDR3 protein: CASSLQRGGLDEQFF

clone size: many
V gene: TRBV10-3
D gene: -
J gene: TRBJ2-5
CDR3 DNA: TGTGCCATCAGTGAGATTGGAGAAGAGACCCAGTACTTC
CDR3 protein: CAISEIGEETQYF

clone size: -
V gene: TRBV5-1
D gene: -
J gene: TRBJ2-3
CDR3 DNA: TGCGCCAGCAGCTTTGGGTTGGCACGGGGCACAGATACGCAGTATTTT
CDR3 protein: CASSFGLARGTDTQYF

clone size: -
V gene: TRBV30
D gene: -
J gene: TRBJ1-6
CDR3 DNA: TGTGCCTGGAGTTTAGGAGGAGTTGATTCACCCCTCCACTTT
CDR3 protein: CAWSLGGVDSPLHF

clone size: few
V gene: TRBV29-1
D gene: -
J gene: TRBJ2-3
CDR3 DNA: TGCAGCGTTGATGGGCAGGGCACAGATACGCAGTATTTT
CDR3 protein: CSVDGQGTDTQYF

clone size: -
V gene: TRBV7-2
D gene: TRBD1
J gene: TRBJ2-7
CDR3 DNA: TGTGCCAGCAGCCCTTCGACAGGGGAATTCTACGAGCAGTACTTC
CDR3 protein: CASSPSTGEFYEQYF

clone size: many
V gene: TRBV29-1
D gene: -
J gene: TRBJ2-5
CDR3 DNA: TGCAGCGTTGTGCGTGTTCAAGAGACCCAGTACTTC
CDR3 protein: CSVVRVQETQYF

clone size: many
V gene: TRBV29-1
D gene: TRBD1
J gene: TRBJ1-1
CDR3 DNA: TGCAGCGTACGACAGGGGGCAAACACTGAAGCTTTCTTT
CDR3 protein: CSVRQGANTEAFF

clone size: many
V gene: TRBV7-2
D gene: -
J gene: TRBJ1-2
CDR3 DNA: TGTGCCAGCAGCCGCGGGGACGACAACTATGGCTACACCTTC
CDR3 protein: CASSRGDDNYGYTF

clone size: few
V gene: TRBV20-1
D gene: -
J gene: TRBJ2-1
CDR3 DNA: TGCAGTTTTCAAGGGGCAGATCGATCTAGCTCCTACAATGAGCAGTTCTTC
CDR3 protein: CSFQGADRSSSYNEQFF

clone size: -
V gene: TRBV6-2/TRBV6-3
D gene: TRBD1
J gene: TRBJ1-6
CDR3 DNA: TGTGCCAGCAGCCGGGACAGACCGAGCTCCTATAATTCACCCCTCCACTTT
CDR3 protein: CASSRDRPSSYNSPLHF

clone size: many
V gene: TRBV6-2/TRBV6-3
D gene: TRBD1
J gene: TRBJ2-5
CDR3 DNA: TGTGCCAGCAGTCCGGGACAGACCACGACCCAGTACTTC
CDR3 protein: CASSPGQTTTQYF

clone size: few
V gene: TRBV9
D gene: TRBD2
J gene: TRBJ2-2
CDR3 DNA: TGTGCCAGCAGCGAGGGACTAGCGGGGGGGCGTATGAACACCGGGGAGCTGTTTTTT
CDR3 protein: CASSEGLAGGRMNTGELFF

clone size: few
V gene: TRBV12-3/TRBV12-4
D gene: TRBD2
J gene: TRBJ2-1
CDR3 DNA: TGTGCCAGCAGTTTAGCGACGGGGGGGCCTTTGAATGAGCAGTTCTTC
CDR3 protein: CASSLATGGPLNEQFF

clone size: few
V gene: TRBV3-1
D gene: TRBD1
J gene: TRBJ1-1
CDR3 DNA: TGTGCCAGCAGCCAGGTCCACAGGGGAAGTTTAGCTTTCTTT
CDR3 protein: CASSQVHRGSLAFF

clone size: -
V gene: TRBV5-1
D gene: -
J gene: TRBJ1-1
CDR3 DNA: TGCGCCAGCAGCCACGGGACCATACAAATGAACACTGAAGCTTTCTTT
CDR3 protein: CASSHGTIQMNTEAFF

clone size: many
V gene: TRBV4-2
D gene: -
J gene: TRBJ2-1
CDR3 DNA: TGTGCCAGCAGCCAAGATCTAGGGGGCTACAATGAGCAGTTCTTC
CDR3 protein: CASSQDLGGYNEQFF

clone size: -
V gene: TRBV28
D gene: TRBD2
J gene: TRBJ2-5
CDR3 DNA: TGTGCCAGCCTCTCCGGGGGGGAGACCCAGTACTTC
CDR3 protein: CASLSGGETQYF

clone size: -
V gene: TRBV7-8
D gene: TRBD2
J gene: TRBJ2-2
CDR3 DNA: TGTGCCAGCAGCCCCGGACTAGCGGGGGCCATGAACACCGGGGAGCTGTTTTTT
CDR3 protein: CASSPGLAGAMNTGELFF

clone size: -
V gene: TRBV4-1
D gene: -
J gene: TRBJ1-1
CDR3 DNA: TGCGCCAGCAGCCTTGCCTCGAGGAACACTGAAGCTTTCTTT
CDR3 protein: CASSLASRNTEAFF

clone size: -
V gene: TRBV18
D gene: -
J gene: TRBJ2-1
CDR3 DNA: TGTGCCAGCTCACCTCTGGGTGGAGTGAGTTCGAGCTCCTACAATGAGCAGTTCTTC
CDR3 protein: CASSPLGGVSSSSYNEQFF

clone size: few
V gene: TRBV13
D gene: -
J gene: TRBJ1-1
CDR3 DNA: TGTGCCAGCAGCTTAGGCCAATTGGGACCAGGGAAGGGTGAAGCTTTCTTT
CDR3 protein: CASSLGQLGPGKGEAFF